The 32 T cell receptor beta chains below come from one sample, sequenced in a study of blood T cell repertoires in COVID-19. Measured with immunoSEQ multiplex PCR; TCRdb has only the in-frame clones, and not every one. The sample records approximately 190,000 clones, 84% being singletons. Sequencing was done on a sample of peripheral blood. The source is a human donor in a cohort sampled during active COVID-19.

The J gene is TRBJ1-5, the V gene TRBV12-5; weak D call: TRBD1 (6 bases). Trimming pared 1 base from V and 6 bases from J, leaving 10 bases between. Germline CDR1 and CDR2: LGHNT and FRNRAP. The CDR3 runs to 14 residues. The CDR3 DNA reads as TGTGCTAGTGGTTTGGGGCAGGGGACTCAGCCCCAGCATTTT. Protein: CASGLGQGTQPQHF.

CDR3 region: CASSDSGGRGRDEQFF. The CDR3 DNA sequence: TGTGCCAGCAGTGACTCGGGCGGACGGGGGAGGGATGAGCAGTTCTTC. The chain couples TRBV6-4 to TRBJ2-1; TRBD2 matches at 7 bases. Per germline, CDR1 MRHNA and CDR2 SNTAGT. V lost 0 bases, J lost 8 bases, and 10 bases stayed unmatched. CDR3 length: 16 amino acids.

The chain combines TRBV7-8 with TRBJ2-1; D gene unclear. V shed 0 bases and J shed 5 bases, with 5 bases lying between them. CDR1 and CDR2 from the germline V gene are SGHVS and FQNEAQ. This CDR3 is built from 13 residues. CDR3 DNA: TGTGCCAGCAGCTTAGCGAGCGACAATGAGCAGTTCTTC. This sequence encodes CASSLASDNEQFF.

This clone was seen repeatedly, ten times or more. The CDR3 DNA is TGTGCCAGCAGCTTACCCGGGACAAACAGTCACGGCTACACCTTC. This gives the protein CASSLPGTNSHGYTF. The chain couples TRBV5-4 to TRBJ1-2, with D tentatively TRBD1 (6 bases). CDR1 is SGHNT, CDR2 YYREEE, per germline (reference sequence). The length of the CDR3 is 15 residues. Trimming took 2 bases from V and 8 from J, leaving 19 bases between them.

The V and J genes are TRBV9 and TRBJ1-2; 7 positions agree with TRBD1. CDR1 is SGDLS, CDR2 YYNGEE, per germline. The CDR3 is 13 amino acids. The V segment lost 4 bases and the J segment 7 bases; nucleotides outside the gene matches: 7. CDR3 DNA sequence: TGTGCCAGCAGCCGAGACAGGGTAGCTGGCTACACCTTC. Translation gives CASSRDRVAGYTF. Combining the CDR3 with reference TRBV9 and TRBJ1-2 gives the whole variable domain DSGVTQTPKHLITATGQRVTLRCSPRSGDLSVYWYQQSLDQGLQFLIQYYNGEERAKGNILERFSAQQFPDLHSELNLSSLELGDSALYFCASSRDRVAGYTFGSGTRLTVV.

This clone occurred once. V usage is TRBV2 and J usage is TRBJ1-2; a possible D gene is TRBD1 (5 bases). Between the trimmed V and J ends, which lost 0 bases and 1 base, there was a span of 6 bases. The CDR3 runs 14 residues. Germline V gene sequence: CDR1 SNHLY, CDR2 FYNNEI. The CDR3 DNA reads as TGTGCCAGCAGTGAAGCAGGGGATAACTATGGCTACACCTTC. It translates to CASSEAGDNYGYTF.

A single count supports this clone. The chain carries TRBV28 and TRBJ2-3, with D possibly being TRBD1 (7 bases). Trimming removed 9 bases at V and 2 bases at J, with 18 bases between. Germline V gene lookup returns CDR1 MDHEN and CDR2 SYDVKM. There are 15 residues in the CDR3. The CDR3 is CASKGGGAFTDTQYF. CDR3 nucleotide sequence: TGTGCCAGTAAAGGGGGCGGGGCCTTCACAGATACGCAGTATTTT.

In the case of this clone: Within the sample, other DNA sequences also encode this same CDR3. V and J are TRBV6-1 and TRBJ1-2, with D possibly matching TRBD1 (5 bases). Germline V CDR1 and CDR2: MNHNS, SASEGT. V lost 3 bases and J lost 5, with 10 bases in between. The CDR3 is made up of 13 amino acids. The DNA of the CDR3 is TGTGCCAGCAGTGAGGGACTTATTTATGGCTACACCTTC. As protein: CASSEGLIYGYTF.

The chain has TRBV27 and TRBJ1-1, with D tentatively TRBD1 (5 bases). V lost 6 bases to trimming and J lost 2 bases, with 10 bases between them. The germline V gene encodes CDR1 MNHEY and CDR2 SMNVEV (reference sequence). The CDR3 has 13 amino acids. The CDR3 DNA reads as TGTGCCAGCAGGACAGCAGCAAACACTGAAGCTTTCTTT. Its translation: CASRTAANTEAFF.

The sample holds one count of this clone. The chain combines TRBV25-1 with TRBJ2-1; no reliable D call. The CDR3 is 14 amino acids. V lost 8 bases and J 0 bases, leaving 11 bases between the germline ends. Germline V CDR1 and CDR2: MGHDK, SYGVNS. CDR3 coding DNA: TGTGCCAGCGGGCCTTTATCCTCCTACAATGAGCAGTTCTTC. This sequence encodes CASGPLSSYNEQFF.

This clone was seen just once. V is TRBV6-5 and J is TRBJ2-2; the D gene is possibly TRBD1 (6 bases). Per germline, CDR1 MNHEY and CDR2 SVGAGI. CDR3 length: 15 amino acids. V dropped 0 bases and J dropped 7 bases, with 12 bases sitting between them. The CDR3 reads CASSYSRGSGGELFF. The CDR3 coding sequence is TGTGCCAGCAGTTACTCTAGGGGGAGCGGCGGGGAGCTGTTTTTT.

This CDR3 reads CASRADSQETQYF. DNA for the CDR3: TGTGCCAGCAGAGCCGACAGTCAAGAGACCCAGTACTTC. The chain joins TRBV2 to TRBJ2-5; tentative D call: TRBD1 (5 bases). This CDR3 is 13 amino acids long. From germline, CDR1 is SNHLY and CDR2 FYNNEI. Trimming removed 6 bases at V and 2 bases at J, with 10 bases between.

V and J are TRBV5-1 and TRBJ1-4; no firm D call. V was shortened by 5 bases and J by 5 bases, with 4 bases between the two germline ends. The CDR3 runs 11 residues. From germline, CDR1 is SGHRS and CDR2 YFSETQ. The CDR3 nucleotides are TGCGCCAGCAGGTTAAATGAAAAACTGTTTTTT. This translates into CASRLNEKLFF.

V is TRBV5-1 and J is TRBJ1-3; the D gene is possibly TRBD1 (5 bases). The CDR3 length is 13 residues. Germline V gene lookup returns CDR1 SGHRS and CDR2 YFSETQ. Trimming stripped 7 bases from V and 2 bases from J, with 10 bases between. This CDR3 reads CASGEGPGNTIYF. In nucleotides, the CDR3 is TGCGCCAGCGGGGAGGGGCCTGGAAACACCATATATTTT. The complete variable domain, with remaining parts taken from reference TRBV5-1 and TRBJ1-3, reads KAGVTQTPRYLIKTRGQQVTLSCSPISGHRSVSWYQQTPGQGLQFLFEYFSETQRNKGNFPGRFSGRQFSNSRSEMNVSTLELGDSALYLCASGEGPGNTIYFGEGSWLTVV.

The CDR3 coding sequence is TGTGCCAGCAGCTTAGTGCTAGCGTACCAAGAGACCCAGTACTTC. Its translation is CASSLVLAYQETQYF. This chain joins TRBV11-2 and TRBJ2-5; D may be TRBD2 (6 bases). Germline CDR1 and CDR2: SGHAT and FQNNGV. The CDR3 loop spans 15 amino acids. Trimming removed 1 base at V and 0 bases at J, with 9 bases between.

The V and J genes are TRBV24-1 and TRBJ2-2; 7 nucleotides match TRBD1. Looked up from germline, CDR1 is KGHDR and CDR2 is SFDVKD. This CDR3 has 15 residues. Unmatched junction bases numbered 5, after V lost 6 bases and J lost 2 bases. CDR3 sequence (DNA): TGTGCCACCAGTTGGGACAGAGAAAACACCGGGGAGCTGTTTTTT. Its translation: CATSWDRENTGELFF.

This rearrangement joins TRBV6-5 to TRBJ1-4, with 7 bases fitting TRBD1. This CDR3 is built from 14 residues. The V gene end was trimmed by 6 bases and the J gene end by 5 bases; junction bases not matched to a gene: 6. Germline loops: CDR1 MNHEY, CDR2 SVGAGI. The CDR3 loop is CASRGGQPNEKLFF. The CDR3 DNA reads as TGTGCCAGCAGGGGGGGACAGCCAAATGAAAAACTGTTTTTT.

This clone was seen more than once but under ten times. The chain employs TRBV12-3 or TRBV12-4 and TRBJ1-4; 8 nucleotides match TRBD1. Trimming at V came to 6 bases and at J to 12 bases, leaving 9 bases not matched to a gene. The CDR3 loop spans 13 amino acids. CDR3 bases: TGTGCCAGCAGCGGGGACAGGCACGAGCAACTGTTTTTT. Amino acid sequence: CASSGDRHEQLFF.

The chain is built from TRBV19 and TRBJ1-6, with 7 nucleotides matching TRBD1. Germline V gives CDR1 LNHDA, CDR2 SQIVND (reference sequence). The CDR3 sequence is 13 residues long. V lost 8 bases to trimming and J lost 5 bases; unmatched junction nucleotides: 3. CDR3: CASATGHNSPLHF. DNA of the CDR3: TGTGCCAGTGCGACAGGGCATAATTCACCCCTCCACTTT.

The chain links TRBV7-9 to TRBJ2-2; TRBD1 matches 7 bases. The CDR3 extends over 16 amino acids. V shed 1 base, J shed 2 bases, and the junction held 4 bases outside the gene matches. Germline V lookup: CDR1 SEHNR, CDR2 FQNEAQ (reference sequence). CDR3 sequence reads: CASSLGRQGNTGELFF. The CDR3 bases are TGTGCCAGCAGCTTAGGTCGACAGGGTAACACCGGGGAGCTGTTTTTT.

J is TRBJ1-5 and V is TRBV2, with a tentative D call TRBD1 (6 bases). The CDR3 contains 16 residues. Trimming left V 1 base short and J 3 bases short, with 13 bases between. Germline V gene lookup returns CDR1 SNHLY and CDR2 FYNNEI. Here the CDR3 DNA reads TGTGCCAGCAGTGAAGAGGATTGGGGGCCCAATCAGCCCCAGCATTTT. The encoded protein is CASSEEDWGPNQPQHF.

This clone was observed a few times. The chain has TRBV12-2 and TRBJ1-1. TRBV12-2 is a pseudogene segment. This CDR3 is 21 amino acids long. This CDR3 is CASRFLGGIFIRAGCGTEAFF. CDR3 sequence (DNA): TGTGCAAGTCGCTTCTTGGGGGGAATTTTCATAAGGGCAGGGTGCGGCACTGAAGCTTTCTTT.

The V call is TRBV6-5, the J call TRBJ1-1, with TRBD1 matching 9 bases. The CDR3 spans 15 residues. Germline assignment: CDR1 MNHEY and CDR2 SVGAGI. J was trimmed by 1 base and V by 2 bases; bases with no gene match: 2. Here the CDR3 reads CASSYATGGNTEAFF. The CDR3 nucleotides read TGTGCCAGCAGTTACGCGACAGGGGGGAACACTGAAGCTTTCTTT.

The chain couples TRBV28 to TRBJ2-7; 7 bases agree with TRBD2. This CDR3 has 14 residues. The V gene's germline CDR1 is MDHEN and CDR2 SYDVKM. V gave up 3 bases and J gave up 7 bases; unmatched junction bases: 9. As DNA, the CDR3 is TGTGCCAGCAGTTTGATGGGACTAACTTTTGAGCAGTACTTC. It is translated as CASSLMGLTFEQYF.

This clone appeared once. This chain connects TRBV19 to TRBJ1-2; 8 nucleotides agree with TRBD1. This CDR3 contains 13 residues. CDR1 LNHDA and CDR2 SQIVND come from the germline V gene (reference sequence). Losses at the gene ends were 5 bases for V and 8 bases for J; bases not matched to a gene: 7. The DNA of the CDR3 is TGTGCCAGTAGTCCAGGACAGGGACACGGCTACACCTTC. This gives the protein CASSPGQGHGYTF.

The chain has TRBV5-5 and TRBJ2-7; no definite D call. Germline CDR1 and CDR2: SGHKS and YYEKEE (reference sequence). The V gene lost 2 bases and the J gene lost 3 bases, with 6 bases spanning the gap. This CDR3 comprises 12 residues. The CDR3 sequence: CASSFGNYEQYV. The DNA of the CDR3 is TGTGCCAGCAGCTTTGGCAACTACGAGCAGTACGTC.

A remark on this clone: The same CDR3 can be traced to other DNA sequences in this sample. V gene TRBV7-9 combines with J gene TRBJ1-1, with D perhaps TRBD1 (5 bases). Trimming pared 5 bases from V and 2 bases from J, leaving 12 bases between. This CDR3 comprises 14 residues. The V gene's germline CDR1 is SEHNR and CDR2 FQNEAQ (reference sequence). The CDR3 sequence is CASSPDRANTEAFF. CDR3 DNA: TGTGCCAGCAGCCCCGACAGAGCCAACACTGAAGCTTTCTTT.

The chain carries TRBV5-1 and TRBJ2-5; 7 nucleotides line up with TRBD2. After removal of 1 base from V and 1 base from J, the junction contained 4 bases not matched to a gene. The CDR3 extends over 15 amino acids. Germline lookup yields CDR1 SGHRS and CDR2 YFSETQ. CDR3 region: CASSLRSGTQETQYF. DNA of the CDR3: TGCGCCAGCAGCTTGAGAAGCGGGACCCAAGAGACCCAGTACTTC.

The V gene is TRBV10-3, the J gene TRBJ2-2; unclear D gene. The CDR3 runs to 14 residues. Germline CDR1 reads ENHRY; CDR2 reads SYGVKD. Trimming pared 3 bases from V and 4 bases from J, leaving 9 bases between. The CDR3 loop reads CAISEFLGTGELFF. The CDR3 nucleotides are TGTGCCATCAGTGAATTTCTCGGCACCGGGGAGCTGTTTTTT.

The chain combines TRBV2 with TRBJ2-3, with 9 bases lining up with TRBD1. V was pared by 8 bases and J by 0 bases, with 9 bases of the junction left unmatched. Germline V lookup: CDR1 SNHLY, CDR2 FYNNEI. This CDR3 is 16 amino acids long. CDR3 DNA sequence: TGTGCCAGCGCCGCCACCGGGACAGGGAGCACAGATACGCAGTATTTT. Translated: CASAATGTGSTDTQYF.

The CDR3 protein is CASSPLVRVETQYF. In DNA, the CDR3 is TGTGCCAGCTCACCATTAGTCAGGGTGGAGACCCAGTACTTC. The V and J genes are TRBV18 and TRBJ2-5; perhaps TRBD1 as D (5 bases). Trimming shortened V by 2 bases and J by 5 bases, and 12 bases separated the two germline ends. The CDR3 extends over 14 amino acids. Germline V gene sequence: CDR1 KGHSH, CDR2 LQKENI.

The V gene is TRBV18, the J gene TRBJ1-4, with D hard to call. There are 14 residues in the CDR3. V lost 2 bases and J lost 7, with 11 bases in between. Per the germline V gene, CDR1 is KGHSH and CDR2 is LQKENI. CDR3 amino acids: CASSPMAVSEKLFF. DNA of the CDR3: TGTGCCAGCTCACCAATGGCGGTGAGTGAAAAACTGTTTTTT.